This T cell receptor beta chain was obtained from a study of immune heterogeneity within non-small cell lung tumors. Overall study results and limits: Each patient largely had their own distinct set of high-frequency T-cell receptor beta clonotypes. The study found identical dominant CDR3 beta clonotypes recurring across tumor sites within a patient, alongside site-unique high-frequency clones.

Bulk tumor genomic DNA, about 620 ng per sample, was used as template. Biopsies, several per primary tumor and spaced far apart, were collected during surgery. The patients were newly diagnosed with non-small cell lung cancer, had not been treated, and had curative surgery. Study donors were patients with a new diagnosis of non-small cell lung cancer who underwent surgery with curative intent. TCR beta CDR3 regions came from multiplex PCR with 32 forward V and 13 reverse J primers. From the multiplex PCR reads, TCRdb called clonotypes with MiXCR, one entry per CDR3 protein. The sample has 14,000 to 15,000 distinct CDR3 sequences, around 28% seen once. The CDR3 is 11 amino acids. V gave up 5 bases and J gave up 7 bases, with 9 bases separating them. CDR1 DFQATT and CDR2 SNEGSKA come from the germline V gene (reference sequence). On this clonotype itself: The antigen remains unidentified. A read error may be the cause here, since a much bigger clone is one base away.

This sequence was found in a man between 35 and 55 years old with non-small cell lung cancer. Sequencing input: lung tumor tissue. The chain couples TRBV20-1 to TRBJ2-1; TRBD2 might be the D (5 bases). In nucleotides, the CDR3 is TGCAGTGCTCAGGACTGGAATGAGCAGTTCTTC. The encoded protein is CSAQDWNEQFF.